These 8 T cell receptor beta chains were all obtained from the same sample, sequenced in a study of blood T cell repertoires in COVID-19. TCRdb's copy holds only in-frame clones and misses some; the assay was immunoSEQ multiplex PCR. The data show about 350,000 clones, approximately 90% seen once. The material sequenced was peripheral blood. These receptors were obtained from a man younger than 45 with COVID-19, enrolled during active disease.

The rearrangement uses TRBV7-9 and TRBJ1-2, with unresolved D. The germline gives CDR1 SEHNR, CDR2 FQNEAQ (reference sequence). This CDR3 comprises 15 residues. The V and J ends lost 3 bases and 2 bases respectively, with 13 bases between them. The CDR3 nucleotides read TGTGCCAGCAGCTTTTCAACAGCGGAGAACTATGGCTACACCTTC. Its protein product is CASSFSTAENYGYTF.

The CDR3: CASSARTGRTEAFF. The CDR3 region has the DNA TGCGCCAGCAGCGCCCGGACAGGGCGCACTGAAGCTTTCTTT. The gene calls are TRBV5-1 and TRBJ1-1, with 8 bases that match TRBD1. There are 14 residues in the CDR3. J gave up 4 bases and V 4 bases, and 6 bases lay outside the gene matches. The V gene's germline CDR1 is SGHRS and CDR2 YFSETQ.

The chain links TRBV2 to TRBJ2-2, with no clear D. This CDR3 contains 12 residues. Per germline, CDR1 SNHLY and CDR2 FYNNEI. V dropped 5 bases and J dropped 2 bases, with 3 bases sitting between them. The CDR3 nucleotides are TGTGCCAGCAGTCTAAACACCGGGGAGCTGTTTTTT. The encoded protein is CASSLNTGELFF.

The chain recombines TRBV3-1 (or the pseudogene TRBV3-2) with TRBJ1-1; D is uncertain. The V end lost 6 bases, the J end lost 1 base, and 12 bases lay between the germline ends. The CDR3 loop spans 14 amino acids. The V gene's germline CDR1 is LGHDT and CDR2 YNNKEL (reference sequence). CDR3 protein: CASRRGQKNTEAFF. The DNA of the CDR3 is TGTGCCAGCAGGCGTGGGCAGAAGAACACTGAAGCTTTCTTT.

The chain combines TRBV11-3 with TRBJ2-2; D is unresolved. This CDR3 comprises 15 residues. Germline V gene lookup returns CDR1 SGHNT and CDR2 YENEEA. V dropped 5 bases and J dropped 5 bases, with 15 bases sitting between them. DNA of the CDR3: TGTGCCAGCAGCCTCAACGAATACACAACCGGGGAGCTGTTTTTT. Translated: CASSLNEYTTGELFF.

This chain connects TRBV2 to TRBJ1-2, with D perhaps TRBD1 (6 bases). V lost 7 bases and J 6 bases, leaving 9 bases between the germline ends. Germline lookup yields CDR1 SNHLY and CDR2 FYNNEI. There are 11 residues in the CDR3. The DNA of the CDR3 is TGTGCCAGCAACAGGGCGGATGGCTACACCTTC. This sequence encodes CASNRADGYTF.

V is TRBV5-6 and J is TRBJ1-6; D ambiguous. The CDR3 runs to 18 residues. Germline CDR1 SGHDT, CDR2 YYEEEE. Trimming removed 6 bases at V and 0 bases at J, with 19 bases between. CDR3 sequence reads: CASKSLGAPSSYNSPLHF. The CDR3 DNA is TGTGCCAGCAAGAGCTTGGGTGCCCCTAGCTCCTATAATTCACCCCTCCACTTT.

V is TRBV9 and J is TRBJ2-7; 8 bases are a match to TRBD2. CDR3 length equals 14 residues. J gave up 3 bases and V 3 bases, and 5 bases lay outside the gene matches. Germline loops: CDR1 SGDLS, CDR2 YYNGEE. CDR3 coding DNA: TGTGCCAGCAGCGCAACCCGGGGGGGCTACGAGCAGTACTTC. Protein: CASSATRGGYEQYF.